The entry below gives a single T cell receptor (beta chain) sequence along with its context. This specimen belongs to a study of blood T cells in healthy people across ages. Trimming shortened V by 4 bases and J by 7 bases, and 8 bases separated the two germline ends. The germline V gene has CDR1 SGHAT and CDR2 FQNNGV. The CDR3 loop spans 12 amino acids. Through a sample-barcoded 5' primer and a J-beta primer mix, a second PCR was run for roughly 6 to 11 cycles. Every sample gave at least 2.5 million paired-end reads containing CDR3. A single record per CDR3 protein comes from TCRdb applying MiXCR to the 5' RACE reads. The sample lists fewer than 700,000 distinct CDR3 sequences, around 41% seen once, with 25% to 35% in the top ten. Isolated PBMCs totaled at least 6 million in each sample.

This clonotype was sampled from an elderly man in good health. V gene TRBV11-2 combines with J gene TRBJ2-1; unclear D gene. The source material was blood. CDR3 sequence reads: CASSSLRNEQFF. DNA for the CDR3: TGTGCCAGCAGCTCCCTGCGTAATGAGCAGTTCTTC.